Sequencing of this T cell receptor (beta chain) was carried out in a study of beta chain features in type 1 diabetes. Overall study context: All samples together contributed about 100,000,000 sorted cells for examination. Study-wide results and caveats: At VDJ recombination sites, type 1 diabetes patients had fewer insertions and more deleted nucleotides. Significant though moderate, a shortening of TCRB CDR3s appeared in all four CD4+ subsets of Type 1 diabetes patients.

Sorting based on CD45RO/CCR7/CD25/CD127/CD95/CD27 separated CD4+ naive, central memory, regulatory and stem cell-like memory cells. Each sorted fraction was over 98% pure. Per germline, CDR1 MDHEN and CDR2 SYDVKM. V shed 5 bases, J shed 10 bases, and the junction held 5 bases outside the gene matches. The CDR3 has 14 residues. Every bit of the isolated RNA underwent reverse transcription, so sequencing read expressed TCRB transcripts. Sequencing used immunoSEQ multiplex PCR; TCRdb keeps in-frame clones, though not all of them. The repertoire holds 200,000 to 300,000 clones, with approximately 10% as singletons. This clone was detected a few times. What it recognizes is unknown.

Sequences were obtained from naive CD4+ T cells from blood. This chain connects TRBV28 to TRBJ1-6; TRBD1 agrees at 10 bases. The receptor was isolated from a man aged 25 to 45 with type 1 diabetes. The chain's CDR3 is CASSPGDRGSPLHF. Here the CDR3 DNA reads TGTGCCAGCAGTCCAGGGGACAGGGGATCACCCCTCCACTTT.